These 25 T cell receptor beta chains came from one sample sequenced in a study of T cell responses to AZD1222 COVID-19 vaccine. Repertoires were generated with immunoSEQ multiplex PCR, while TCRdb's copy carries only in-frame clones and drops some. The sample holds 150,000 to 200,000 clones, just over 90% seen once. Sequenced material: peripheral blood, taken on day 0 of AZD1222 vaccination. All receptors derive from an adult in good health.

The rearrangement uses TRBV3-1 (or the pseudogene TRBV3-2) and TRBJ2-2, with a possible D match to TRBD2 (6 bases). V lost 0 bases, J lost 6 bases, and 23 bases lay in between. The CDR3 length is 19 residues. CDR1 is LGHDT, CDR2 YNNKEL, per germline (reference sequence). The CDR3 is CASSQDPKTGTASAGELFF. CDR3 nucleotide sequence: TGTGCCAGCAGCCAAGATCCTAAAACCGGGACGGCTAGCGCCGGGGAGCTGTTTTTT.

The chain carries TRBV7-8 and TRBJ1-2, with 7 nucleotides matching TRBD1. V lost 5 bases and J lost 5; bases outside the gene matches: 8. Germline lookup yields CDR1 SGHVS and CDR2 FQNEAQ. This CDR3 region has 14 residues. CDR3 in amino acids: CASSPPGQLYGYTF. The CDR3 DNA sequence: TGTGCCAGCAGCCCACCGGGACAGCTTTATGGCTACACCTTC.

This chain uses TRBV12-5 with TRBJ2-7; TRBD1 matches 11 bases. J lost 2 bases, V lost 6 bases, and 3 bases had no gene match. The CDR3 totals 14 residues. Germline V gene sequence: CDR1 LGHNT, CDR2 FRNRAP. As DNA, the CDR3 is TGTGCTAGTGGCTCGGGACAGGGGGCCTACGAGCAGTACTTC. Amino acids: CASGSGQGAYEQYF.

The chain is built from TRBV27 and TRBJ2-7, with a weak D call TRBD1 (6 bases). Germline CDR1 and CDR2: MNHEY and SMNVEV (reference sequence). The CDR3 has 14 amino acids. The V end was cut by 3 bases, the J end by 3 bases, with 12 bases between. The CDR3 loop is CASSLSGQSYEQYF. The CDR3 bases are TGTGCCAGCAGTTTGAGTGGACAGAGCTACGAGCAGTACTTC.

This chain joins TRBV19 and TRBJ2-2, with D perhaps matching TRBD1 (5 bases). The germline V and J ends were trimmed by 9 bases and 6 bases, with 11 bases remaining between them. CDR1 and CDR2 from the germline V gene are LNHDA and SQIVND (reference sequence). CDR3 length equals 12 residues. The CDR3 DNA reads as TGTGCCAGCATTCAGGGTGCCGGGGAGCTGTTTTTT. Its protein product is CASIQGAGELFF.

The chain is built from TRBV6-5 and TRBJ1-2; no clear D gene. The CDR3 totals 13 residues. Trimming left V 7 bases short and J 6 bases short, with 15 bases between. Germline CDR1 reads MNHEY; CDR2 reads SVGAGI. In DNA form, the CDR3 reads TGTGCCAGCACCTCTACTCTTGGCGATGGCTACACCTTC. Its protein is CASTSTLGDGYTF.

This clone showed up just a few times. The V gene is TRBV29-1, the J gene TRBJ2-1; D is undetermined. Between the trimmed V and J ends, which lost 3 bases and 3 bases, there was a span of 12 bases. This CDR3 region has 14 residues. Germline assignment: CDR1 SQVTM and CDR2 ANQGSEA. The CDR3 is CSVDRSGFYNEQFF. CDR3 DNA sequence: TGCAGCGTTGATCGGTCAGGATTCTACAATGAGCAGTTCTTC.

The chain links TRBV21-1 to TRBJ1-1. TRBV21-1 is designated a pseudogene. The CDR3 runs 16 residues. This chain's CDR3 is CASSPAERTDNTEAFF. DNA for the CDR3: TGTGCCAGCAGCCCCGCTGAAAGGACGGACAACACTGAAGCTTTCTTT.

This chain connects TRBV30 to TRBJ1-1; D not certain. V gave up 0 bases and J gave up 1 base, with 12 bases separating them. Germline V lookup: CDR1 GTSNPN, CDR2 SVGIG (reference sequence). The CDR3 loop spans 15 amino acids. The CDR3 region is CAWSVLGKGNTEAFF. The CDR3 DNA reads TGTGCCTGGAGTGTACTGGGGAAGGGGAACACTGAAGCTTTCTTT.

This clone appeared once. The chain joins TRBV4-1 to TRBJ2-1; D is perhaps TRBD1 (5 bases). Deletions cut 0 bases from V and 2 bases from J, with 11 bases between. Looked up from germline, CDR1 is MGHRA and CDR2 is YSYEKL. CDR3 length: 16 residues. The CDR3 protein is CASSQDGQGAYNEQFF. CDR3 nucleotides: TGCGCCAGCAGCCAAGACGGGCAGGGTGCCTACAATGAGCAGTTCTTC.

This sequence joins TRBV7-8 and TRBJ2-5; tentatively, D is TRBD1 (5 bases). In germline, CDR1 is SGHVS, CDR2 FQNEAQ. This CDR3 is 14 amino acids long. V lost 5 bases, J lost 5 bases, and 15 bases lay in between. The chain's CDR3 is CASSPYQGSETQYF. The CDR3 nucleotides are TGTGCCAGCAGCCCCTATCAGGGTAGTGAGACCCAGTACTTC.

This clone has a single count. J is TRBJ2-7 and V is TRBV9; weak D call: TRBD1 (6 bases). V was clipped by 5 bases and J by 4 bases, with 13 bases between them. The CDR3 consists of 13 residues. Germline V gene data show CDR1 as SGDLS and CDR2 as YYNGEE. CDR3: CASSQTGQYEQYF. The CDR3 DNA reads TGTGCCAGCAGTCAAACAGGACAGTACGAGCAGTACTTC. Supplemented by reference TRBV9 and TRBJ2-7, the full variable domain reads DSGVTQTPKHLITATGQRVTLRCSPRSGDLSVYWYQQSLDQGLQFLIQYYNGEERAKGNILERFSAQQFPDLHSELNLSSLELGDSALYFCASSQTGQYEQYFGPGTRLTVT.

V usage is TRBV2 and J usage is TRBJ1-1; TRBD1 matches 7 bases. Trimming took 6 bases from V and 0 from J; bases not matched to a gene: 7. Per germline, CDR1 SNHLY and CDR2 FYNNEI. This CDR3 is 15 amino acids long. The CDR3 protein is CASRSGQFMNTEAFF. DNA of the CDR3: TGTGCCAGCAGGTCGGGACAGTTCATGAACACTGAAGCTTTCTTT.

This chain joins TRBV4-3 and TRBJ2-5; maybe TRBD2 (5 bases). CDR3 size: 12 residues. Trimming shortened V by 3 bases and J by 4 bases, and 6 bases separated the two germline ends. The germline CDR1 and CDR2 sequences are LGHNA and YSLEER. The CDR3 spells CASSQGRETQYF. CDR3 DNA sequence: TGCGCCAGCAGCCAGGGGAGAGAGACCCAGTACTTC.

The CDR3 DNA reads TGTGCCAGCAGCTTAGGAGCGGGGGGCACCGGGGAGCTGTTTTTT. Residues: CASSLGAGGTGELFF. The genes are TRBV7-2 and TRBJ2-2, with 9 bases identical to TRBD2. The J segment lost 4 bases and the V segment lost 1 base, leaving 1 base of the junction unmatched. The CDR3 sequence is 15 residues long. The V gene's germline CDR1 is SGHTA and CDR2 FQGNSA.

The gene calls are TRBV11-3 and TRBJ2-5, with TRBD1 matching 10 bases. The ends lost 1 base at V and 4 bases at J; junction bases unmatched: 3. CDR1 and CDR2 from the germline V gene are SGHNT and YENEEA. CDR3 size: 15 residues. This CDR3 reads CASSLADRGRETQYF. In DNA form, the CDR3 reads TGTGCCAGCAGCTTAGCCGACAGGGGGCGAGAGACCCAGTACTTC.

V and J are TRBV5-4 and TRBJ1-2, with 7 bases that match TRBD1. The germline V gene has CDR1 SGHNT and CDR2 YYREEE (reference sequence). V lost 0 bases to trimming and J lost 8 bases; unmatched junction nucleotides: 16. The CDR3 has 17 residues. CDR3 protein: CASSLGIQGGPKDGYTF. The CDR3 DNA reads TGTGCCAGCAGCTTGGGTATCCAGGGGGGCCCAAAGGACGGCTACACCTTC.

Only one count was recorded for this clone. CDR3 amino acids: CASVGGAVSYGYTF. CDR3 DNA: TGTGCCAGCGTGGGGGGGGCAGTAAGCTATGGCTACACCTTC. V usage is TRBV6-5 and J usage is TRBJ1-2; perhaps TRBD1 as D (6 bases). The CDR3 covers 14 residues. The V end lost 8 bases, the J end lost 4 bases, and 17 bases lay between the germline ends. Germline values: CDR1 MNHEY, CDR2 SVGAGI.

The chain has TRBV15 and TRBJ2-1, with TRBD2 identical over 11 bases. Germline CDR1 reads LNHNV; CDR2 reads YYDKDF (reference sequence). V was clipped by 6 bases and J by 8 bases; unmatched bases: 9. This CDR3 is built from 15 residues. CDR3 residues: CATSPSGGSSDEQFF. The CDR3 region has the DNA TGTGCCACCAGTCCTAGCGGGGGGTCCTCAGATGAGCAGTTCTTC. The whole variable domain, filled in from reference TRBV15 and TRBJ2-1, reads DAMVIQNPRYQVTQFGKPVTLSCSQTLNHNVMYWYQQKSSQAPKLLFHYYDKDFNNEADTPDNFQSRRPNTSFCFLDIRSPGLGDTAMYLCATSPSGGSSDEQFFGPGTRLTVL.

This CDR3 reads CASSSFGVSEQFF. In DNA form, the CDR3 reads TGTGCCAGCAGTTCCTTCGGGGTCAGCGAGCAGTTCTTC. V usage is TRBV12-3 or TRBV12-4 and J usage is TRBJ2-1, with D possibly matching TRBD2 (5 bases). The CDR3 runs to 13 residues. V gave up 4 bases and J gave up 10 bases, with 14 bases separating them.

This chain uses TRBV5-1 with TRBJ2-1; 15 nucleotides line up with TRBD2. CDR1 is SGHRS and CDR2 is YFSETQ in the germline V gene. The CDR3 runs to 16 residues. The V and J ends lost 3 bases and 14 bases, in that order; junction bases with no gene match: 12. The CDR3 sequence is CASSSIPGLAGGNEFF. CDR3 DNA sequence: TGCGCCAGCAGCTCCATTCCGGGACTAGCGGGGGGTAATGAGTTCTTC.

This clone turned up a few times. Other nucleotide sequences in the sample specify the same CDR3. The chain joins TRBV6-4 to TRBJ2-3, with 8 bases that match TRBD2. The germline gives CDR1 MRHNA, CDR2 SNTAGT. V shed 0 bases, J shed 1 base, and the junction held 0 bases outside the gene matches. The CDR3 totals 15 residues. The CDR3 here is CASSDSRGGTDTQYF. CDR3 sequence (DNA): TGTGCCAGCAGTGACTCGCGGGGGGGCACAGATACGCAGTATTTT.

This sequence joins TRBV7-9 and TRBJ2-7; 7 bases agree with TRBD1. After removal of 4 bases from V and 3 bases from J, the junction contained 6 bases not matched to a gene. This CDR3 has 14 amino acids. Germline CDR1 is SEHNR and CDR2 is FQNEAQ (reference sequence). The chain's CDR3 is CASSSSGQYYEQYF. In DNA, the CDR3 is TGTGCCAGCAGCTCATCGGGACAGTACTACGAGCAGTACTTC.

The genes are TRBV27 and TRBJ1-2, with a weak D call TRBD1 (6 bases). The V end was cut by 3 bases, the J end by 7 bases, with 12 bases between. The germline CDR1 and CDR2 sequences are MNHEY and SMNVEV (reference sequence). This CDR3 is built from 13 residues. The CDR3 here is CASSFQGLGGYTF. The CDR3 region has the DNA TGTGCCAGCAGTTTCCAGGGGTTGGGTGGCTACACCTTC.

V gene TRBV4-3 combines with J gene TRBJ1-2, with TRBD1 matching 10 bases. The V gene end was trimmed by 0 bases and the J gene end by 2 bases; junction bases not matched to a gene: 6. The CDR3 is 17 amino acids. Germline lookup yields CDR1 LGHNA and CDR2 YSLEER. CDR3 coding DNA: TGCGCCAGCAGCCAAGATGCTACGGACAGGGGGAACTATGGCTACACCTTC. It encodes CASSQDATDRGNYGYTF.